Presented here are 22 T cell receptor beta chains from one specimen sequenced in a study of cytotoxic CD8 clonotypes in ibrutinib-treated CLL (dated by TCRdb to the early 2020s). The library was made by the immunoSEQ multiplex PCR assay. TCRdb mirrors the immuneACCESS table, restricted to in-frame sequences. Some clones are absent from its copies; in checked studies, under half trace to an unresolved V gene, and the reason for the others is unknown. The sample yields hundreds of thousands of clones; 60% to 75% were counted once. Together, the top ten hold roughly 14% of the sample. The time point label, read with the paper, signifies: less than 30 months on ibrutinib. Here the sequenced sample was PBMCs, taken after 24 months of ibrutinib treatment. The source of these receptors is a human donor with chronic lymphocytic leukemia.

V gene TRBV30 combines with J gene TRBJ2-7, with D possibly matching TRBD2 (6 bases). Trimming shortened V by 2 bases and J by 5 bases, and 22 bases separated the two germline ends. This CDR3 is 16 amino acids long. The germline V gene encodes CDR1 GTSNPN and CDR2 SVGIG (reference sequence). The CDR3: CAWSLGRLARLDEQYF. DNA for the CDR3: TGTGCCTGGAGTCTTGGGAGGTTAGCTCGTTTGGACGAGCAGTACTTC.

The chain links TRBV7-9 to TRBJ2-6; D gene ambiguous. V was shortened by 3 bases and J by 2 bases, with 2 bases between the two germline ends. The CDR3 totals 13 residues. Looked up from germline, CDR1 is SEHNR and CDR2 is FQNEAQ (reference sequence). For the CDR3, the DNA is TGTGCCAGCAGCTTTCCTGGGGCCAACGTCCTGACTTTC. It translates to CASSFPGANVLTF.

The rearrangement links TRBV6-5 to TRBJ1-5; D gene ambiguous. The CDR3 extends over 13 amino acids. V was pared by 0 bases and J by 4 bases, with 4 bases between. Germline V gene data show CDR1 as MNHEY and CDR2 as SVGAGI. The CDR3 region has the DNA TGTGCCAGCAGTTACTCGTCAAATCAGCCCCAGCATTTT. As protein: CASSYSSNQPQHF.

The DNA for the CDR3 is TGCAGCGTTGATCACAATGAGCAGTTCTTC. Translating it yields CSVDHNEQFF. The chain joins TRBV29-1 to TRBJ2-1, with D unresolved. The ends were cut back, 3 bases at V and 5 bases at J, with 2 bases in the middle. Germline V gene lookup returns CDR1 SQVTM and CDR2 ANQGSEA. The CDR3 has 10 residues.

V is TRBV4-1 and J is TRBJ1-5, with D uncertain. The V gene lost 0 bases and the J gene lost 7 bases, with 13 bases spanning the gap. The length of the CDR3 is 15 residues. Germline V gene sequence: CDR1 MGHRA, CDR2 YSYEKL. The chain's CDR3 is CASSQEEERRQPQHF. DNA for the CDR3: TGCGCCAGCAGCCAAGAAGAGGAGCGGCGGCAGCCCCAGCATTTT.

Points on this clone: The identical CDR3 is also encoded by other nucleotide sequences in the sample. The chain joins TRBV9 to TRBJ2-5; D is unclear. CDR1 and CDR2 (germline): SGDLS, YYNGEE. The CDR3 extends over 12 amino acids. V lost 0 bases, J lost 3 bases, and 3 bases lay in between. The chain's CDR3 is CASSVGEETQYF. The CDR3 DNA is TGTGCCAGCAGCGTAGGGGAAGAGACCCAGTACTTC.

This clone occurred a few times. This CDR3 is CAISVDPADGYTF. The DNA of the CDR3 is TGTGCCATCAGTGTGGACCCAGCGGATGGCTACACCTTC. The chain employs TRBV10-3 and TRBJ1-2; D unclear. The ends were cut back, 4 bases at V and 6 bases at J, with 12 bases in the middle. Germline V lookup: CDR1 ENHRY, CDR2 SYGVKD. This CDR3 has 13 residues.

V and J are TRBV6-5 and TRBJ1-2; D uncertain. V lost 0 bases, J lost 5 bases, and 10 bases lay in between. The CDR3 contains 14 residues. The germline gives CDR1 MNHEY, CDR2 SVGAGI. The CDR3 reads CASSYSGGSYGYTF. The CDR3 nucleotides are TGTGCCAGCAGTTACTCGGGAGGGAGTTATGGCTACACCTTC.

The chain is built from TRBV18 and TRBJ2-5, with D possibly being TRBD2 (5 bases). Germline V lookup: CDR1 KGHSH, CDR2 LQKENI. This CDR3 region has 16 residues. Trimming took 0 bases from V and 4 from J, leaving 15 bases between them. The CDR3 DNA follows: TGTGCCAGCTCACCACCTTCTTGGACTCACCCAGAGACCCAGTACTTC. As protein: CASSPPSWTHPETQYF. Full variable domain (outside the CDR3, taken from reference TRBV18 and TRBJ2-5): NAGVMQNPRHLVRRRGQEARLRCSPMKGHSHVYWYRQLPEEGLKFMVYLQKENIIDESGMPKERFSAEFPKEGPSILRIQQVVRGDSAAYFCASSPPSWTHPETQYFGPGTRLLVL.

The rearrangement joins TRBV29-1 to TRBJ2-3, with 13 bases aligning to TRBD2. Looked up from germline, CDR1 is SQVTM and CDR2 is ANQGSEA. The V segment lost 5 bases and the J segment 15 bases; nucleotides outside the gene matches: 14. The CDR3 totals 14 residues. The DNA for the CDR3 is TGCAGCGTTAGAAGGACTAGCGGGGGACCCGAGGGATATTTT. It codes for CSVRRTSGGPEGYF.

The V call is TRBV4-3, the J call TRBJ2-2, with D perhaps assigned TRBD1 or TRBD2 (6 bases each). Deletions cut 1 base from V and 6 bases from J, with 12 bases between. This CDR3 spans 15 amino acids. Per the germline V gene, CDR1 is LGHNA and CDR2 is YSLEER. The CDR3 DNA is TGCGCCAGCAGCCAAGGCGAAGGGGGGCCCGGGGAGCTGTTTTTT. Residues: CASSQGEGGPGELFF.

The chain couples TRBV29-1 to TRBJ2-2; a weak D match, TRBD2 (6 bases). CDR1 is SQVTM and CDR2 is ANQGSEA in the germline V gene. This CDR3 comprises 12 residues. The V and J ends lost 4 bases and 5 bases respectively, with 8 bases between them. The CDR3 bases are TGCAGCGTTGTGGAGGGGACCGGGGAGCTGTTTTTT. Translating gives CSVVEGTGELFF.

This chain uses TRBV5-1 with TRBJ1-2; a possible D gene is TRBD1 (5 bases). Germline V lookup: CDR1 SGHRS, CDR2 YFSETQ. This CDR3 region has 16 residues. V lost 0 bases and J lost 2, with 14 bases in between. The CDR3 DNA reads TGCGCCAGCAGCTTGGGACCGGGACGGCAAAACTATGGCTACACCTTC. Translating it yields CASSLGPGRQNYGYTF.

This clone was found once. The chain is built from TRBV9 and TRBJ2-7; TRBD2 aligns across 11 bases. Germline CDR1 SGDLS, CDR2 YYNGEE. The CDR3 extends over 15 amino acids. V lost 0 bases, J lost 5 bases, and 4 bases stayed unmatched. The CDR3 sequence: CASSVVPSGRHEQYF. CDR3 DNA: TGTGCCAGCAGCGTAGTGCCTAGCGGGAGGCACGAGCAGTACTTC.

V gene TRBV7-2 combines with J gene TRBJ1-2; TRBD1 aligns across 8 bases. The length of the CDR3 is 15 residues. Germline loops: CDR1 SGHTA, CDR2 FQGNSA. Unmatched junction bases numbered 9, after V lost 6 bases and J lost 3 bases. The CDR3 here is CASSSYGQGYYGYTF. CDR3 DNA: TGTGCCAGCAGTTCATACGGACAGGGATACTATGGCTACACCTTC.

Only a few counts were recorded for this clone. The J gene is TRBJ2-5, the V gene TRBV25-1, with D perhaps TRBD2 (5 bases). Trimming removed 7 bases at V and 0 bases at J, with 12 bases between. The CDR3 contains 14 residues. The germline V gene has CDR1 MGHDK and CDR2 SYGVNS. The CDR3 region has the DNA TGTGCCAGCAACCCCGGGGTATACCAAGAGACCCAGTACTTC. Residues: CASNPGVYQETQYF. The entire variable domain, with the rest obtained from reference TRBV25-1 and TRBJ2-5, is as follows: EADIYQTPRYLVIGTGKKITLECSQTMGHDKMYWYQQDPGMELHLIHYSYGVNSTEKGDLSSESTVSRIRTEHFPLTLESARPSHTSQYLCASNPGVYQETQYFGPGTRLLVL.

V and J are TRBV28 and TRBJ1-2; possibly TRBD1 for D (6 bases). Germline lookup yields CDR1 MDHEN and CDR2 SYDVKM. Trimming took off 3 bases at V and 2 bases at J, with 10 bases between the two ends. The CDR3 runs to 14 residues. The chain's CDR3 is CASSLARGNYGYTF. The DNA of the CDR3 is TGTGCCAGCAGTTTGGCCAGGGGCAACTATGGCTACACCTTC.

J is TRBJ2-7 and V is TRBV28, with D tentatively TRBD1 (6 bases). Germline lookup yields CDR1 MDHEN and CDR2 SYDVKM. V gave up 5 bases and J gave up 2 bases, with 19 bases separating them. This CDR3 has 16 amino acids. This CDR3 reads CASSPLGAGDAYEQYF. The CDR3, as DNA: TGTGCCAGCAGTCCCCTGGGGGCAGGGGATGCCTACGAGCAGTACTTC.

This chain joins TRBV30 and TRBJ2-3, with 13 bases identical to TRBD2. V shed 3 bases, J shed 3 bases, and the junction held 15 bases outside the gene matches. CDR3 size: 19 residues. Germline values: CDR1 GTSNPN, CDR2 SVGIG (reference sequence). CDR3: CAWSPRRTSGRGGTDTQYF. For the CDR3, the DNA is TGTGCCTGGAGCCCACGACGGACTAGCGGGAGAGGGGGAACAGATACGCAGTATTTT.

The CDR3 region is CAISRDTNTEAFF. CDR3 nucleotide sequence: TGTGCCATCAGTCGGGACACAAACACTGAAGCTTTCTTT. The chain carries TRBV10-3 and TRBJ1-1, with D possibly being TRBD1 (6 bases). The germline V gene has CDR1 ENHRY and CDR2 SYGVKD. The CDR3 has 13 amino acids. The germline V and J ends were trimmed by 5 bases and 2 bases, with 9 bases remaining between them.

The CDR3 reads CASNPRLAELTDTQYF. CDR3 DNA sequence: TGTGCCAGCAATCCGCGACTAGCGGAGCTCACAGATACGCAGTATTTT. The chain carries TRBV7-9 and TRBJ2-3, with 9 bases identical to TRBD2. The CDR3 spans 16 residues. Per the germline V gene, CDR1 is SEHNR and CDR2 is FQNEAQ (reference sequence). V shed 7 bases and J 2 bases; nucleotides not matched to a gene: 10.

The chain has TRBV2 and TRBJ2-4; TRBD2 agrees at 10 bases. The CDR3 spans 11 residues. CDR1 SNHLY and CDR2 FYNNEI come from the germline V gene. Trimming took 8 bases from V and 11 from J; bases not matched to a gene: 3. The CDR3 DNA follows: TGTGCCAGCCGGCTAGCGGGAGTTCAGTACTTC. As protein: CASRLAGVQYF.